The 3 T cell receptor beta chains given below trace back to one sample, sequenced in a study of blood T cell repertoires in COVID-19. Sequencing was performed with immunoSEQ multiplex PCR; in TCRdb, only in-frame clones are kept and a portion is missing. The data hold just under 350,000 clones, with more than 70% observed a single time. Sequences were obtained from peripheral blood. The source of these receptors is a man younger than 45 with active or convalescent COVID-19.

V and J are TRBV7-2 and TRBJ1-1; D is unclear. The germline gives CDR1 SGHTA, CDR2 FQGNSA. The V and J ends lost 3 bases and 1 base respectively, with 6 bases between them. The CDR3 consists of 13 residues. CDR3 DNA sequence: TGTGCCAGCAGCTTTACAAGGAACACTGAAGCTTTCTTT. It specifies CASSFTRNTEAFF.

The gene calls are TRBV5-6 and TRBJ1-2; the D gene is possibly TRBD1 (5 bases). The CDR3 spans 15 residues. Germline V gives CDR1 SGHDT, CDR2 YYEEEE. Trimming removed 4 bases at V and 2 bases at J, with 15 bases between. The CDR3 nucleotides are TGTGCCAGCAGCCCCGGACAACGCGTGAACTATGGCTACACCTTC. This translates into CASSPGQRVNYGYTF. The entire variable domain, with the rest obtained from reference TRBV5-6 and TRBJ1-2, is as follows: DAGVTQSPTHLIKTRGQQVTLRCSPKSGHDTVSWYQQALGQGPQFIFQYYEEEERQRGNFPDRFSGHQFPNYSSELNVNALLLGDSALYLCASSPGQRVNYGYTFGSGTRLTVV.

The V and J genes are TRBV27 and TRBJ1-6; D is possibly TRBD1 (5 bases). CDR1 is MNHEY, CDR2 SMNVEV, per germline (reference sequence). The V end was cut by 0 bases, the J end by 5 bases, with 11 bases between. This CDR3 spans 16 amino acids. The CDR3 region is CASSLSPIGDNSPLHF. CDR3 DNA sequence: TGTGCCAGCAGTTTATCCCCTATAGGGGATAATTCACCCCTCCACTTT.